This is a list of T cell receptor beta chains from one sample in a study of T cell repertoires in cytomegalovirus infection. From the reads, TCRdb called clonotypes with MiXCR, one entry per CDR3 protein. This table holds about 900,000 distinct CDR3 sequences, around 30% found once. Their recognized antigens are unknown. Here the sequenced sample was cultured CD8+ T cells from PBMCs, taken from culture after CMV antigen stimulation. The origin of the receptors is a human donor in good health (CMV status not recorded). Some clones in this sample may be carry-over from other donors' samples. Both conserved end residues are part of each CDR3. A D gene is named only where the DNA matches it firmly. Only part of the rows carry a size: once, few, many, or a class if the clone is expanded.

TRBJ2-3 | TRBV7-9 | 18 | TRBD2 | NA | TGTGCCATTAGGGGCATACTAGCGGGGGCCAGAAGCACAGATACGCAGTATTTT | CAIRGILAGARSTDTQYF
TRBJ2-5 | TRBV12-3/TRBV12-4 | 15 | NA | few | TGTGCCAGCAGCCCGCTTTTGGATCTAAGAGAGACCCAGTACTTC | CASSPLLDLRETQYF
TRBJ1-1 | TRBV5-4 | 15 | TRBD1 | NA | TGTGCCAGCAGCTGGACAGGGGGGAGGGACACTGAAGCTTTCTTT | CASSWTGGRDTEAFF
TRBJ2-7 | TRBV6-1 | 13 | NA | once | TGTGCCAGCAGTGAAGACAGATACTTCGAGCAGTACTTC | CASSEDRYFEQYF
TRBJ2-3 | TRBV28 | 15 | TRBD2 | NA | TGTGCCAGCAGTCCCCGGCGGGGGGGCACAGATACGCAGTATTTT | CASSPRRGGTDTQYF
TRBJ2-6 | TRBV4-3 | 14 | TRBD2 | NA | TGCGCCAGCAGCCCCTCTCCGGGGGGTCTCGTCCTGACTTTC | CASSPSPGGLVLTF
TRBJ2-2 | TRBV6-1 | 16 | NA | NA | TGTGCCAGCAGTCCCAGACAGACCCCGAACACCGGGGAGCTGTTTTTT | CASSPRQTPNTGELFF
TRBJ2-5 | TRBV28 | 14 | TRBD1 | NA | TGTGCCAGCAGTTTACAGGGGGCTTGGGAGACCCAGTACTTC | CASSLQGAWETQYF
TRBJ2-1 | TRBV6-5 | 20 | TRBD2 | NA | TGTGCCAGCAGTTACTCCAACCCCGGACTAGCGGGGGGCTCCTACAATGAGCAGTTCTTC | CASSYSNPGLAGGSYNEQFF
TRBJ2-1 | TRBV6-6 | 18 | TRBD2 | NA | TGTGCCAGCAGTGATCGGACTAGCGGGGGGGCTTTAGCTAATGAGCAGTTCTTC | CASSDRTSGGALANEQFF
TRBJ1-1 | TRBV19 | 16 | NA | many | TGTGCCAGTAGTATAGATCCTACAGGGATGGGGACTGAAGCTTTCTTT | CASSIDPTGMGTEAFF
TRBJ1-2 | TRBV12-3/TRBV12-4 | 13 | TRBD1 | once | TGTGCCAGCAGTTCCACAGGGGGGGAGGGCTACACCTTC | CASSSTGGEGYTF
TRBJ2-7 | TRBV27 | 15 | TRBD1 | NA | TGTGCCAGCAGTTTGGGGACAGGGGCCGCGAGCGAGCAGTACTTC | CASSLGTGAASEQYF
TRBJ2-7 | TRBV5-3 | 15 | NA | NA | TGTGCCAGCAGCTTGGAAGGGGGGAAGTCCTACGAGCAGTACTTC | CASSLEGGKSYEQYF
TRBJ2-3 | TRBV9 | 16 | NA | NA | TGTGCCAGCAGCGTATACGGCGGGAATCGAGCAGATACGCAGTATTTT | CASSVYGGNRADTQYF
TRBJ1-1 | TRBV7-8 | 14 | NA | many | TGTGCCAGCAGCTTGAACACCATGAACACTGAAGCTTTCTTT | CASSLNTMNTEAFF
TRBJ2-3 | TRBV7-3 | 15 | NA | NA | TGTGCCAGCAGCTTAACGTTCTTAAAGGGAGATACGCAGTATTTT | CASSLTFLKGDTQYF
TRBJ2-1 | TRBV12-3/TRBV12-4 | 16 | TRBD2 | NA | TGTGCCAGCAGGGGGGGGGCTAGCGGGGGGTACAATGAGCAGTTCTTC | CASRGGASGGYNEQFF
TRBJ2-1 | TRBV7-9 | 19 | NA | few | TGTGCCAGCAGCTCCAAGTGGGGCCGAGGAGCGGATCACTACAATGAGCAGTTCTTC | CASSSKWGRGADHYNEQFF
TRBJ2-3 | TRBV7-8 | 17 | TRBD1 | many | TGTGCCAGCAGCCCACCGGACAGGGAAGGGTACACAGATACGCAGTATTTT | CASSPPDREGYTDTQYF
TRBJ1-2 | TRBV28 | 13 | NA | NA | TGTGCCAGTTGGGACACGGAGCGCTATGGCTACACCTTC | CASWDTERYGYTF
TRBJ1-2 | TRBV29-1 | 14 | NA | NA | TGCAGCGTTGCGAATTGGGGGGGGATACTTGGCTACACCTTC | CSVANWGGILGYTF